A single sample is the source of the 22 T cell receptor beta chains below, sequenced in a study of blood T cell repertoires in COVID-19. Using immunoSEQ multiplex PCR, the repertoire was profiled, and TCRdb retains in-frame clones only, with some absent. The repertoire consists of about 190,000 clones, with more than 75% occurring once and the leading ten covering less than 20%. The sequencing input was PBMCs or T cells enriched from blood (not recorded which). The receptors were sampled from a woman aged 50 to 65 with acute COVID-19.

The chain is built from TRBV3-1 (or the pseudogene TRBV3-2) and TRBJ1-5; D remains unclear. Per the germline V gene, CDR1 is LGHDT and CDR2 is YNNKEL (reference sequence). V was pared by 1 base and J by 5 bases, with 6 bases between. There are 13 residues in the CDR3. Written as DNA, the CDR3 is TGTGCCAGCAGCCAAGGCAGGTATCAGCCCCAGCATTTT. Its protein product is CASSQGRYQPQHF.

The CDR3 DNA is TGTGCCAGCTCAAACAGGACCCCTGAAGCTTTCTTT. It codes for CASSNRTPEAFF. The rearrangement joins TRBV18 to TRBJ1-1, with a tentative D call TRBD1 (5 bases). Germline assignment: CDR1 KGHSH and CDR2 LQKENI. V was shortened by 5 bases and J by 6 bases, with 10 bases between the two germline ends. The CDR3 has 12 residues. The full variable domain, with the rest looked up from reference TRBV18 and TRBJ1-1, is NAGVMQNPRHLVRRRGQEARLRCSPMKGHSHVYWYRQLPEEGLKFMVYLQKENIIDESGMPKERFSAEFPKEGPSILRIQQVVRGDSAAYFCASSNRTPEAFFGQGTRLTVV.

The rearrangement joins TRBV24-1 to TRBJ2-3; D remains unclear. The CDR3 extends over 15 amino acids. V gave up 5 bases and J gave up 4 bases, with 15 bases separating them. Germline lookup yields CDR1 KGHDR and CDR2 SFDVKD. CDR3 region: CATSGRGTSADTQYF. In DNA, the CDR3 is TGTGCCACCAGTGGTAGAGGCACCTCCGCAGATACGCAGTATTTT.

The J gene is TRBJ2-3, the V gene TRBV6-1; 8 bases line up with TRBD2. V dropped 1 base and J dropped 2; count of bases not matched to a gene: 2. CDR1 is MNHNS and CDR2 is SASEGT in the germline V gene. The CDR3 length is 15 residues. The CDR3 DNA reads as TGTGCCAGCAGTGAAGACGGGGGGGTCACAGATACGCAGTATTTT. This gives the protein CASSEDGGVTDTQYF.

The chain carries TRBV10-2 and TRBJ1-2; 7 bases align to TRBD1. CDR1 and CDR2 from the germline V gene are WSHSY and SAAADI. J lost 6 bases, V lost 2 bases, and 9 bases had no gene match. CDR3 length equals 15 residues. In nucleotides, the CDR3 is TGCGCCAGCAGTGAGCCTTCACAGGGGTGGAATGGCTACACCTTC. As protein: CASSEPSQGWNGYTF.

This chain links TRBV12-3 or TRBV12-4 with TRBJ1-2; perhaps TRBD1 as D (6 bases). This CDR3 contains 13 residues. Trimming took off 4 bases at V and 4 bases at J, with 10 bases between the two ends. CDR3 protein: CASSSRGAYGYTF. The DNA of the CDR3 is TGTGCCAGCAGTTCCCGGGGGGCCTATGGCTACACCTTC.

V usage is TRBV9 and J usage is TRBJ1-2; D is ambiguous. The CDR3 length is 15 residues. Trimming left V 0 bases short and J 6 bases short, with 15 bases between. Germline CDR1 SGDLS, CDR2 YYNGEE. DNA for the CDR3: TGTGCCAGCAGCGTAGATACGGGTCGGCAACATGGCTACACCTTC. Amino acid sequence: CASSVDTGRQHGYTF.

The rearrangement uses TRBV2 and TRBJ1-4, with D perhaps TRBD1 (5 bases). Trimming pared 6 bases from V and 7 bases from J, leaving 18 bases between. The CDR3 contains 15 residues. Per germline, CDR1 SNHLY and CDR2 FYNNEI. The CDR3 sequence: CASSPGLLPREKLFF. In nucleotides, the CDR3 is TGTGCCAGCAGCCCGGGACTCTTGCCTCGTGAAAAACTGTTTTTT.

The chain has TRBV28 and TRBJ2-5; TRBD2 is a possible D gene (6 bases). The CDR3 is 14 residues long. V was pared by 4 bases and J by 7 bases, with 16 bases between. Germline assignment: CDR1 MDHEN and CDR2 SYDVKM. The CDR3 is CASSSPGSGRTQYF. CDR3 sequence (DNA): TGTGCCAGCAGTTCCCCGGGTTCCGGGAGGACCCAGTACTTC.

There are a few counts of this clone. The V gene is TRBV7-9, the J gene TRBJ2-3; 10 bases align to TRBD1. Germline V lookup: CDR1 SEHNR, CDR2 FQNEAQ (reference sequence). This CDR3 is built from 16 residues. Trimming cost V 5 bases and J 0 bases; bases outside gene matches: 5. Here the CDR3 DNA reads TGTGCCAGCAGCCGGACAGGGGGAAGGAGCACAGATACGCAGTATTTT. Its protein is CASSRTGGRSTDTQYF.

The chain links TRBV10-3 to TRBJ2-1, with TRBD1 identical over 12 bases. V was pared by 7 bases and J by 8 bases, with 9 bases of the junction left unmatched. Per germline, CDR1 ENHRY and CDR2 SYGVKD. The CDR3 extends over 15 amino acids. This CDR3 is CAINPGTGGGYEQFF. CDR3 nucleotide sequence: TGTGCCATCAACCCCGGGACAGGGGGCGGCTATGAGCAGTTCTTC.

This chain connects TRBV27 to TRBJ1-5; D may be TRBD1 (5 bases). CDR1 and CDR2 (germline): MNHEY, SMNVEV (reference sequence). Between the trimmed V and J ends, which lost 5 bases and 1 base, there was a span of 12 bases. This CDR3 has 15 residues. The CDR3 nucleotides are TGTGCCAGCAGTCCGGTGCAGGGAAGCAATCAGCCCCAGCATTTT. Encoded protein: CASSPVQGSNQPQHF.

This clone has just one count. The CDR3 DNA sequence: TGCAGCGTTGAGGTGCTGGGTGGGGACAGTCCCCTCTATGGCTACACCTTC. This gives the protein CSVEVLGGDSPLYGYTF. This rearrangement joins TRBV29-1 to TRBJ1-2, with 7 bases fitting TRBD1. The CDR3 spans 17 residues. From germline, CDR1 is SQVTM and CDR2 ANQGSEA. J lost 4 bases, V lost 3 bases, and 17 bases had no gene match.

This clone was counted between two and nine times. The chain has TRBV13 and TRBJ2-7; D is perhaps TRBD2 (6 bases). Trimming removed 8 bases from V and 6 bases from J, with 23 bases in between. In germline, CDR1 is PRHDT, CDR2 FYEKMQ (reference sequence). The CDR3 sequence is 15 residues long. CDR3 region: CASCPPEGPTGEQYV. CDR3 nucleotides: TGTGCCAGCTGCCCCCCGGAGGGGCCTACGGGCGAGCAGTACGTC.

The V gene is TRBV6-5, the J gene TRBJ1-1; no clear D. The CDR3 has 13 residues. V lost 6 bases to trimming and J lost 7 bases, with 15 bases between them. The V gene's germline CDR1 is MNHEY and CDR2 SVGAGI. The CDR3 spells CASRKGGALEAFF. Written as DNA, the CDR3 is TGTGCCAGCAGAAAAGGCGGAGCCCTTGAAGCTTTCTTT.

The chain uses TRBV30 and TRBJ1-5, with D maybe TRBD1 (6 bases). The CDR3 is 13 residues long. Germline V gene lookup returns CDR1 GTSNPN and CDR2 SVGIG (reference sequence). Between the trimmed V and J ends, which lost 4 bases and 2 bases, there was a span of 9 bases. The CDR3 reads CAWTGGGNQPQHF. The CDR3 DNA follows: TGTGCCTGGACGGGGGGCGGCAATCAGCCCCAGCATTTT.

V usage is TRBV6-1 and J usage is TRBJ2-7; 11 nucleotides line up with TRBD2. Looked up from germline, CDR1 is MNHNS and CDR2 is SASEGT. The V gene end was trimmed by 3 bases and the J gene end by 3 bases; junction bases not matched to a gene: 7. CDR3 length: 16 amino acids. The CDR3 nucleotides are TGTGCCAGCAGTGAGGAGTCCGGGACTAGCGGCTACGAGCAGTACGTC. Translating gives CASSEESGTSGYEQYV.

This clone was seen once. The chain combines TRBV15 with TRBJ1-5; D is unresolved. The CDR3 consists of 14 residues. The V end lost 1 base, the J end lost 6 bases, and 10 bases lay between the germline ends. Germline V gene sequence: CDR1 LNHNV, CDR2 YYDKDF (reference sequence). The chain's CDR3 is CATSRANQAQPQHF. The CDR3 nucleotides read TGTGCCACCAGCAGAGCGAATCAGGCTCAGCCCCAGCATTTT.

The rearrangement uses TRBV3-1 (or the pseudogene TRBV3-2) and TRBJ2-3; 12 bases are shared with TRBD2. This CDR3 region has 16 residues. V was pared by 5 bases and J by 0 bases, with 3 bases of the junction left unmatched. Germline lookup yields CDR1 LGHDT and CDR2 YNNKEL (reference sequence). CDR3 nucleotide sequence: TGTGCCAGCAGCTCTGGACTAGCGGGGAGCACAGATACGCAGTATTTT. Translation gives CASSSGLAGSTDTQYF.

The chain joins TRBV6-5 to TRBJ1-3; D unclear. V lost 7 bases and J 0 bases, leaving 10 bases between the germline ends. In germline, CDR1 is MNHEY, CDR2 SVGAGI. The CDR3 is 14 residues long. CDR3 sequence: CASIALGSGNTIYF. The DNA for the CDR3 is TGTGCCAGCATAGCACTAGGCTCTGGAAACACCATATATTTT.

The rearrangement links TRBV28 to TRBJ2-3, with a weak D call TRBD2 (6 bases). The CDR3 consists of 15 residues. V shed 7 bases and J shed 4 bases, with 18 bases lying between them. The germline CDR1 and CDR2 sequences are MDHEN and SYDVKM. As DNA, the CDR3 is TGTGCCAGCAACGACCCGGGGGTATTATCAGATACGCAGTATTTT. Amino acids: CASNDPGVLSDTQYF.

The V call is TRBV5-5, the J call TRBJ1-6; D unresolved. The CDR3 has 16 residues. The germline V gene has CDR1 SGHKS and CDR2 YYEKEE (reference sequence). V was trimmed by 0 bases and J by 4 bases, leaving 11 bases between them. CDR3 region: CASSLAGKLYNSPLHF. CDR3 in DNA: TGTGCCAGCAGCTTGGCGGGTAAGCTGTATAATTCACCCCTCCACTTT.